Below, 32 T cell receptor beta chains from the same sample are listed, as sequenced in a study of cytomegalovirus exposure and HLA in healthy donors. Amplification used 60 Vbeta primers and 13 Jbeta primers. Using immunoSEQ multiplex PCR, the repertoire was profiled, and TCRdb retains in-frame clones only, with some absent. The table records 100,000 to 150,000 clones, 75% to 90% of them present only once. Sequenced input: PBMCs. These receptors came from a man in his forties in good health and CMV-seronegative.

CDR3 sequence: CASSNEGGRHNEQFF. CDR3 in DNA: TGTGCCAGCAGTAACGAGGGGGGGCGGCACAATGAGCAGTTCTTC. This chain uses TRBV6-4 with TRBJ2-1; weak D call: TRBD2 (7 bases). V lost 5 bases and J lost 5, with 16 bases in between. Germline V gene sequence: CDR1 MRHNA, CDR2 SNTAGT. This CDR3 spans 15 amino acids.

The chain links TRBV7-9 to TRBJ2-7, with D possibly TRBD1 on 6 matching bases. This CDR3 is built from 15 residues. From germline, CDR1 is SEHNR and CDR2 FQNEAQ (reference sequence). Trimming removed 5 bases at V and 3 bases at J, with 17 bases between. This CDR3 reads CASSPIWGRGYEQYF. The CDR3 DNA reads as TGTGCCAGCAGCCCTATTTGGGGCAGGGGCTACGAGCAGTACTTC. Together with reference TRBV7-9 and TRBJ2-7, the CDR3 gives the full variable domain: DTGVSQNPRHKITKRGQNVTFRCDPISEHNRLYWYRQTLGQGPEFLTYFQNEAQLEKSRLLSDRFSAERPKGSFSTLEIQRTEQGDSAMYLCASSPIWGRGYEQYFGPGTRLTVT.

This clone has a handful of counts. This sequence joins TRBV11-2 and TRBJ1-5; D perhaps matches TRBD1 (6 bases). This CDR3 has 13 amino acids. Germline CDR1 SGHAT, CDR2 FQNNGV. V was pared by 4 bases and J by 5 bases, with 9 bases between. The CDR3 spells CASSWTDDQPQHF. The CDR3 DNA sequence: TGTGCCAGCAGCTGGACAGATGATCAGCCCCAGCATTTT.

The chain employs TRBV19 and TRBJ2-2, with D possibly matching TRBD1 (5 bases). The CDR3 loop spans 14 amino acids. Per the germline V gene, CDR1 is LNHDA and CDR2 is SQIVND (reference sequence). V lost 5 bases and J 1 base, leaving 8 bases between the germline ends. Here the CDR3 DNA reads TGTGCCAGTAGTCCCCAGGGGAACACCGGGGAGCTGTTTTTT. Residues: CASSPQGNTGELFF.

The CDR3: CASSRILADGDTQYF. CDR3 DNA sequence: TGTGCCAGCAGCCGCATACTAGCGGACGGGGATACGCAGTATTTT. V usage is TRBV5-4 and J usage is TRBJ2-3; 8 bases fit TRBD2. The CDR3 runs to 15 residues. The germline CDR1 and CDR2 sequences are SGHNT and YYREEE (reference sequence). V was pared by 4 bases and J by 6 bases, with 10 bases of the junction left unmatched.

In DNA, the CDR3 is TGCGCCAGCAGTCAAATTCTTGATAGACGGAGGTTCATGAACACTGAAGCTTTCTTT. It encodes CASSQILDRRRFMNTEAFF. The rearrangement joins TRBV23-1 to TRBJ1-1; D not certain. TRBV23-1 is an ORF; its function is uncertain. V was pared by 2 bases and J by 0 bases, with 22 bases between. This CDR3 comprises 19 residues.

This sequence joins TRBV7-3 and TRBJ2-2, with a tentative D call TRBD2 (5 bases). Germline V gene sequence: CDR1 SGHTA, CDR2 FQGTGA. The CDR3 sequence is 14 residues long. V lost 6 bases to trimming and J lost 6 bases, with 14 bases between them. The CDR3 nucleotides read TGTGCCAGCAGGGAACAGTCCGGGGCCGGGGAGCTGTTTTTT. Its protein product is CASREQSGAGELFF.

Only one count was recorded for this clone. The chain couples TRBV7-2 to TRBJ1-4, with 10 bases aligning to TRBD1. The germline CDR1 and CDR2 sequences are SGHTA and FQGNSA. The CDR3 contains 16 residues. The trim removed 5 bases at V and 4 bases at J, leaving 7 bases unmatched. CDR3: CASSPGTGAVNEKLFF. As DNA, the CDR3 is TGTGCCAGCAGCCCAGGGACAGGGGCCGTTAATGAAAAACTGTTTTTT.

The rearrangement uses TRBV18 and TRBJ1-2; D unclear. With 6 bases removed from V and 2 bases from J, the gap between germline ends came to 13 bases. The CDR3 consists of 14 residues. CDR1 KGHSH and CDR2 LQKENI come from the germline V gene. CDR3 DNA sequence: TGTGCCAGCTCTATTGCAGACTTGAACTATGGCTACACCTTC. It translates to CASSIADLNYGYTF.

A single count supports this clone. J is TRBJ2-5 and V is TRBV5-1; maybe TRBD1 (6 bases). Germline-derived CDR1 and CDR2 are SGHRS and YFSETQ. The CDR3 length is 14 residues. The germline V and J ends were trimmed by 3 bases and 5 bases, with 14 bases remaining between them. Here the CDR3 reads CASSYTGYVETQYF. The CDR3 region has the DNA TGCGCCAGCAGCTATACAGGGTACGTGGAGACCCAGTACTTC.

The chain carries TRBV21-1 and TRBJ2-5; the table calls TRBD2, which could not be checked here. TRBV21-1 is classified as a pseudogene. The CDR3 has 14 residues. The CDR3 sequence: CARVGPFGGETQYF. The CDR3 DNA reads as TGTGCCAGGGTTGGCCCGTTCGGAGGCGAGACCCAGTACTTC.

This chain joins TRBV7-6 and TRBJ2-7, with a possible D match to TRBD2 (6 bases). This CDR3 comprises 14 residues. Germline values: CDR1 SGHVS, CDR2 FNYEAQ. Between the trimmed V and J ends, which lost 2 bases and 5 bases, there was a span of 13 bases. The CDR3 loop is CASSLSSGVNEQYF. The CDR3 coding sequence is TGTGCCAGCAGCTTATCATCGGGGGTGAACGAGCAGTACTTC.

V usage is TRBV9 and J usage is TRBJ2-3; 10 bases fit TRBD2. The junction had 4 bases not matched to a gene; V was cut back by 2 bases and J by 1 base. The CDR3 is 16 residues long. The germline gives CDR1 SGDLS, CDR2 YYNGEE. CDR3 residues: CASSVKLAGGTDTQYF. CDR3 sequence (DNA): TGTGCCAGCAGCGTTAAGCTAGCGGGGGGCACAGATACGCAGTATTTT.

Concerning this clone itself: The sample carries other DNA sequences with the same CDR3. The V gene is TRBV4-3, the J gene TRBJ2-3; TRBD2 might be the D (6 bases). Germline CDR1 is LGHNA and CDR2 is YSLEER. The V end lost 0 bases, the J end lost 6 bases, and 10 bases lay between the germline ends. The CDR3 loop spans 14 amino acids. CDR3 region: CASSQDAGRDTQYF. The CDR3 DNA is TGCGCCAGCAGCCAAGACGCGGGACGCGATACGCAGTATTTT.

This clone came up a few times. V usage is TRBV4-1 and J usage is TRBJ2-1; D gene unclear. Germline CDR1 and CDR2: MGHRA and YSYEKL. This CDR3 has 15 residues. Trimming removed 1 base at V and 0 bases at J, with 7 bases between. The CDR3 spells CASSQAPLSYNEQFF. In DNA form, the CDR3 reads TGCGCCAGCAGCCAAGCCCCCCTCTCCTACAATGAGCAGTTCTTC.

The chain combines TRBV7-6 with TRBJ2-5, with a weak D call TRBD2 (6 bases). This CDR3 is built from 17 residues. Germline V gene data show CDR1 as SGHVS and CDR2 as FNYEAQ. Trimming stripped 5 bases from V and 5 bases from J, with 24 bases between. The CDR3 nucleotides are TGTGCCAGCAGCCACCAGGCTATTGGAGGAGGGAGGGAGACCCAGTACTTC. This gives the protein CASSHQAIGGGRETQYF.

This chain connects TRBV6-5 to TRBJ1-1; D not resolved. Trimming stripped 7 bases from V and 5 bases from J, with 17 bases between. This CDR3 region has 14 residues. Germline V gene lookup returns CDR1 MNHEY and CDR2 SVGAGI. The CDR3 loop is CASTEPGARTEAFF. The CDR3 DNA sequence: TGTGCCAGCACCGAACCGGGAGCGCGAACTGAAGCTTTCTTT.

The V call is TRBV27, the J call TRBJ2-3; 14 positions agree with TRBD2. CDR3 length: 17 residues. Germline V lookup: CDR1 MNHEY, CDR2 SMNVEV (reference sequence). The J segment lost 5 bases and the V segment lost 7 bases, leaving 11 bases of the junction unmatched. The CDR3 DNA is TGTGCCAGCACCTCAAGACTAGCGGGAGGGCCTTTAGATACGCAGTATTTT. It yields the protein CASTSRLAGGPLDTQYF.

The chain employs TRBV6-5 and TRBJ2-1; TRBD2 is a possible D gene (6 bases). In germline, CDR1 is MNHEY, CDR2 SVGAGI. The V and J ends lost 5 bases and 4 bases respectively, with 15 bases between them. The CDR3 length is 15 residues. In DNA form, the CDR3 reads TGTGCCAGCAGTCGCCCGGGACTCCCGTACAATGAGCAGTTCTTC. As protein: CASSRPGLPYNEQFF.

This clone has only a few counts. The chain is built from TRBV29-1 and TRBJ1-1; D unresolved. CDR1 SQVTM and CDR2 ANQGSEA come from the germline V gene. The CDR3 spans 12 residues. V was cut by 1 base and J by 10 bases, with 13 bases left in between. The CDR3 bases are TGCAGCGTTGAAGGTCGGCAGGTCGGAGCTTTCTTT. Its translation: CSVEGRQVGAFF.

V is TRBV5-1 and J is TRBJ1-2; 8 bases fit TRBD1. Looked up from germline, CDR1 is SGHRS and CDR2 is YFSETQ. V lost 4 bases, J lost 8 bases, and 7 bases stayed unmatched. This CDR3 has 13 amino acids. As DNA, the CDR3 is TGCGCCAGCAGCCTACAGGGGGACGGGGGCTACACCTTC. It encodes CASSLQGDGGYTF.

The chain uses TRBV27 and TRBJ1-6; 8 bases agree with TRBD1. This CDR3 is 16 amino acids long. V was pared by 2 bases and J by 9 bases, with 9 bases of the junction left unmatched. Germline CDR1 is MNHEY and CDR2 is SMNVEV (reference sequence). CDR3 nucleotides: TGTGCCAGCAGTTTAGTTTCTCAGGGGGCGGGTTCACCCCTCCACTTT. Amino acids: CASSLVSQGAGSPLHF.

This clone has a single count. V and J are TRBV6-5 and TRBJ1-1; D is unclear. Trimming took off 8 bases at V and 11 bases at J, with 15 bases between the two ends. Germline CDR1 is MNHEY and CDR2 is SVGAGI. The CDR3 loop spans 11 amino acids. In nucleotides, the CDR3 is TGTGCCAGCGGCCGGAGGCAGTTGGCTTTCTTT. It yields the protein CASGRRQLAFF.

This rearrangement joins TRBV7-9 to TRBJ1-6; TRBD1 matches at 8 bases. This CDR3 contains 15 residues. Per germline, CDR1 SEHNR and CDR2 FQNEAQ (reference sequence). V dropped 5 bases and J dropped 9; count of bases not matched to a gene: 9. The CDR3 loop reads CASSVPGGPGSPLHF. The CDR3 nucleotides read TGTGCCAGCAGCGTTCCAGGGGGCCCTGGTTCACCCCTCCACTTT.

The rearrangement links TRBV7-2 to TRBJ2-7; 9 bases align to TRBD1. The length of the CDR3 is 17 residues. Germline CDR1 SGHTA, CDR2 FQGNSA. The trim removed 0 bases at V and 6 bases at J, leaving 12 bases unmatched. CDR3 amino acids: CASSLALRGDRAGEQYF. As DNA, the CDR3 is TGTGCCAGCAGCTTAGCGCTCCGGGGGGACAGGGCGGGCGAGCAGTACTTC.

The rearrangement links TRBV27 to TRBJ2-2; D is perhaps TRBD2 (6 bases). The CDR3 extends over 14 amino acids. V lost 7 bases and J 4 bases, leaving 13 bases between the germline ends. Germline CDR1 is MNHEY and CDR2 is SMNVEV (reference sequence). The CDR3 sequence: CASTRLGVTGELFF. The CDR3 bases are TGTGCCAGCACCCGACTAGGGGTCACCGGGGAGCTGTTTTTT.

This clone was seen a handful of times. DNA of the CDR3: TGCGCCAGCAGCCAAGACAGACAGGAGATTTACGAGCAGTACTTC. Amino acid sequence: CASSQDRQEIYEQYF. The chain joins TRBV4-3 to TRBJ2-7; D perhaps matches TRBD1 (6 bases). V was cut by 0 bases and J by 4 bases, with 13 bases left in between. Germline assignment: CDR1 LGHNA and CDR2 YSLEER. The CDR3 spans 15 residues.

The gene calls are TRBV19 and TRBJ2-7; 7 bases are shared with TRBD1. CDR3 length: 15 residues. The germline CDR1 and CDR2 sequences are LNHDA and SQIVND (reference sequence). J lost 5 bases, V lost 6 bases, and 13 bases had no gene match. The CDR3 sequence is CASSPIDRDYDEQYF. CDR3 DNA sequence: TGTGCCAGTAGCCCTATAGACAGGGATTACGACGAGCAGTACTTC.

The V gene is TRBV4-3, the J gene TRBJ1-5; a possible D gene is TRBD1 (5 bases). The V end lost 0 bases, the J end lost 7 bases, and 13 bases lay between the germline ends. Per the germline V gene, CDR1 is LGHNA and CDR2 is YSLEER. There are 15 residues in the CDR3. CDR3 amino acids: CASSQDPGFLQPQHF. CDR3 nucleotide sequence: TGCGCCAGCAGCCAAGATCCAGGGTTCTTACAGCCCCAGCATTTT.

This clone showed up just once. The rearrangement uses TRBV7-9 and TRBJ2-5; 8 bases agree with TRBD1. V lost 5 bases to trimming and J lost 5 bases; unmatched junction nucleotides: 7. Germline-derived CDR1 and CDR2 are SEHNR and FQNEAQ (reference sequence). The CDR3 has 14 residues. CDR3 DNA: TGTGCCAGCAGCCCTCAGGGGGCGGGGGAGACCCAGTACTTC. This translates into CASSPQGAGETQYF.

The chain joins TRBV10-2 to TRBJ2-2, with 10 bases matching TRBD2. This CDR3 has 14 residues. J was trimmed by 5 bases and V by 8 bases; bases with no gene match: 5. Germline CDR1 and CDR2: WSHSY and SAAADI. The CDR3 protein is CASHGLAETGELFF. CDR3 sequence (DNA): TGCGCCAGCCATGGACTAGCGGAGACCGGGGAGCTGTTTTTT.

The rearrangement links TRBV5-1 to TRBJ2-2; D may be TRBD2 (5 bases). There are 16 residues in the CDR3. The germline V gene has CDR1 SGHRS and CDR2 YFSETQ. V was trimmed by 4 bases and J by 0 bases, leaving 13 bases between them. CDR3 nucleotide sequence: TGCGCCAGCAGCACGGCGGGCAGCGCGAACACCGGGGAGCTGTTTTTT. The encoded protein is CASSTAGSANTGELFF.